These 17 T cell receptor beta chains share one sample of origin, sequenced in a study of T cell responses to AZD1222 COVID-19 vaccine. Profiled with immunoSEQ multiplex PCR; TCRdb holds only in-frame clones, not every one. Of more than 95,000 clones in the sample, 92% were seen once. The sample consisted of peripheral blood, taken 28 days after the second AZD1222 dose. The receptors originated from an adult who received the AZD1222 COVID-19 vaccine.

This chain connects TRBV10-3 to TRBJ2-7; TRBD1 agrees at 11 bases. V shed 10 bases, J shed 5 bases, and the junction held 16 bases outside the gene matches. Germline CDR1 reads ENHRY; CDR2 reads SYGVKD. The CDR3 is 16 residues long. The CDR3, as DNA: TGTGCCACCGCTGGGACAGGGGGACGCCAAATCCACGAGCAGTACTTC. Its protein product is CATAGTGGRQIHEQYF.

The V and J genes are TRBV11-3 and TRBJ1-2; tentatively, D is TRBD1 (5 bases). Trimming took off 0 bases at V and 2 bases at J, with 16 bases between the two ends. This CDR3 has 17 residues. Germline V gene data show CDR1 as SGHNT and CDR2 as YENEEA. In DNA, the CDR3 is TGTGCCAGCAGCTTAGATCGTCGGGCAGGGCGAAACTATGGCTACACCTTC. Translation: CASSLDRRAGRNYGYTF. The full variable domain, completed using reference TRBV11-3 and TRBJ1-2, is EAGVVQSPRYKIIEKKQPVAFWCNPISGHNTLYWYLQNLGQGPELLIRYENEEAVDDSQLPKDRFSAERLKGVDSTLKIQPAELGDSAVYLCASSLDRRAGRNYGYTFGSGTRLTVV.

The V and J genes are TRBV7-9 and TRBJ1-4; possible D gene TRBD1, 6 bases. V gave up 7 bases and J gave up 7 bases, with 19 bases separating them. CDR1 is SEHNR, CDR2 FQNEAQ, per germline (reference sequence). This CDR3 comprises 15 residues. CDR3 protein: CASTDTGNGVEKLFF. For the CDR3, the DNA is TGTGCCAGCACCGACACAGGGAATGGGGTTGAAAAACTGTTTTTT.

The chain carries TRBV7-2 and TRBJ1-2; TRBD1 matches 7 bases. This CDR3 comprises 15 residues. V trimming: 4 bases; J trimming: 7 bases; junction bases outside the gene matches: 12. Germline V gene lookup returns CDR1 SGHTA and CDR2 FQGNSA. CDR3 residues: CASSSDRELSGGYTF. In nucleotides, the CDR3 is TGTGCCAGCAGCTCCGACAGGGAACTCTCGGGTGGCTACACCTTC.

The chain recombines TRBV11-2 with TRBJ2-1; no clear D. Trimming shortened V by 0 bases and J by 2 bases, and 8 bases separated the two germline ends. CDR3 length equals 15 residues. Germline V gene sequence: CDR1 SGHAT, CDR2 FQNNGV. In DNA form, the CDR3 reads TGTGCCAGCAGCTTAGAGCCCGCTACCTACAATGAGCAGTTCTTC. Protein: CASSLEPATYNEQFF.

The chain joins TRBV28 to TRBJ1-1; D remains unclear. CDR1 and CDR2 (germline): MDHEN, SYDVKM. The CDR3 has 11 residues. V gave up 6 bases and J gave up 7 bases, with 9 bases separating them. The CDR3 is CASSVPREAFF. In DNA, the CDR3 is TGTGCCAGCAGCGTACCGCGTGAAGCTTTCTTT.

CDR3: CATSRDLGVNTEAFF. The DNA for the CDR3 is TGTGCCACCAGCAGAGACCTAGGGGTGAACACTGAAGCTTTCTTT. This chain uses TRBV15 with TRBJ1-1, with D tentatively TRBD1 (5 bases). CDR3 length equals 15 residues. Germline V gene data show CDR1 as LNHNV and CDR2 as YYDKDF (reference sequence). The germline V and J ends were trimmed by 0 bases and 0 bases, with 8 bases remaining between them.

As concerns this clone: The same CDR3 also results from other DNA sequences found in this sample. The V gene is TRBV27, the J gene TRBJ1-5; the D is unclear. The germline V and J ends were trimmed by 2 bases and 0 bases, with 5 bases remaining between them. The CDR3 runs 14 residues. Germline lookup yields CDR1 MNHEY and CDR2 SMNVEV (reference sequence). The CDR3: CASSLRDSNQPQHF. The CDR3 bases are TGTGCCAGCAGTTTACGAGATAGCAATCAGCCCCAGCATTTT.

CDR3 sequence reads: CATQEAGAIGYTF. The CDR3, as DNA: TGTGCCACCCAGGAGGCAGGGGCGATTGGCTACACCTTC. The chain employs TRBV10-3 and TRBJ1-2, with D perhaps TRBD1 (6 bases). V lost 10 bases and J 7 bases, leaving 19 bases between the germline ends. CDR1 and CDR2 (germline): ENHRY, SYGVKD. The CDR3 sequence is 13 residues long.

The chain joins TRBV3-1 (or the pseudogene TRBV3-2) to TRBJ1-5; D is unresolved. Deletions cut 0 bases from V and 3 bases from J, with 9 bases between. The CDR3 is 15 amino acids. Germline loops: CDR1 LGHDT, CDR2 YNNKEL (reference sequence). CDR3 nucleotides: TGTGCCAGCAGCCAAGATCCGGGCTTCAATCAGCCCCAGCATTTT. Translated: CASSQDPGFNQPQHF.

The V call is TRBV7-6, the J call TRBJ2-5; D unclear. The germline gives CDR1 SGHVS, CDR2 FNYEAQ. V lost 8 bases and J 2 bases, leaving 6 bases between the germline ends. This CDR3 has 11 residues. The CDR3 region has the DNA TGTGCCAGCGGAACACAAGAGACCCAGTACTTC. This sequence encodes CASGTQETQYF.

The rearrangement links TRBV27 to TRBJ1-1; TRBD1 matches at 7 bases. V dropped 4 bases and J dropped 5; count of bases not matched to a gene: 4. Per germline, CDR1 MNHEY and CDR2 SMNVEV (reference sequence). The CDR3 consists of 13 residues. CDR3 nucleotides: TGTGCCAGCAGTTACTTACAGGGGACTGAAGCTTTCTTT. Translation: CASSYLQGTEAFF.

The chain joins TRBV7-8 to TRBJ2-7, with D perhaps TRBD2 (6 bases). V was trimmed by 7 bases and J by 6 bases, leaving 19 bases between them. The CDR3 runs 14 residues. Germline loops: CDR1 SGHVS, CDR2 FQNEAQ. The CDR3: CASIRDLAGREQYF. As DNA, the CDR3 is TGTGCCAGCATCCGGGACTTGGCAGGGCGCGAGCAGTACTTC.

This chain links TRBV7-3 with TRBJ2-1, with D tentatively TRBD2 (6 bases). The CDR3 has 12 amino acids. Trimming left V 2 bases short and J 10 bases short, with 9 bases between. Per the germline V gene, CDR1 is SGHTA and CDR2 is FQGTGA. The CDR3 reads CASSLGRGEQFF. CDR3 DNA: TGTGCCAGCAGCTTAGGGCGGGGAGAGCAGTTCTTC.

This chain links TRBV9 with TRBJ1-1, with a possible D match to TRBD1 (5 bases). Per the germline V gene, CDR1 is SGDLS and CDR2 is YYNGEE. Between the trimmed V and J ends, which lost 0 bases and 3 bases, there was a span of 6 bases. This CDR3 is 13 amino acids long. DNA for the CDR3: TGTGCCAGCAGCGTAGAAGGGGACACTGAAGCTTTCTTT. Translated, it gives CASSVEGDTEAFF.

The V gene is TRBV4-1, the J gene TRBJ2-1, with a tentative D call TRBD2 (6 bases). Germline CDR1 and CDR2: MGHRA and YSYEKL. The ends were cut back, 0 bases at V and 12 bases at J, with 21 bases in the middle. This CDR3 has 16 residues. The CDR3 loop reads CASSQDEAGPGVRQFF. CDR3 coding DNA: TGCGCCAGCAGCCAAGATGAGGCGGGGCCGGGGGTAAGGCAGTTCTTC.

This clone showed up just once. The chain links TRBV12-3 or TRBV12-4 to TRBJ1-5, with 7 bases aligning to TRBD1. The CDR3 is made up of 12 amino acids. The ends lost 7 bases at V and 4 bases at J; junction bases unmatched: 1. The DNA for the CDR3 is TGTGCCAGCATGACAGGGAATCAGCCCCAGCATTTT. It is translated as CASMTGNQPQHF.